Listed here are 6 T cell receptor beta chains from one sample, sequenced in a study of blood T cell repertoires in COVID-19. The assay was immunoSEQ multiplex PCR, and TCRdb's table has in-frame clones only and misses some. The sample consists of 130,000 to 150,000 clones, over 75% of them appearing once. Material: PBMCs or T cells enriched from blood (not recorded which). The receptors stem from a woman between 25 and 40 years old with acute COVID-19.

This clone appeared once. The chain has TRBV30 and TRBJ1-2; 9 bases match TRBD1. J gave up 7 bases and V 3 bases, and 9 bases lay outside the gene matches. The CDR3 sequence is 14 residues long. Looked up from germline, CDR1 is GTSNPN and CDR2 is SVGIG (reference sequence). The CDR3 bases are TGTGCCTGGAGCGACAGGGGGGTAGGTTCTGGCTACACCTTC. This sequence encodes CAWSDRGVGSGYTF.

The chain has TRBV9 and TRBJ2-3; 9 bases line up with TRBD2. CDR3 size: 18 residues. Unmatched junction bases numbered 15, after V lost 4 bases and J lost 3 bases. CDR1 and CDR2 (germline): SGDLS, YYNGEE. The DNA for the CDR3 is TGTGCCAGCAGCCCACAAGGGCTAGCGGGATTTGGGACAGATACGCAGTATTTT. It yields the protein CASSPQGLAGFGTDTQYF.

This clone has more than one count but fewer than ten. This CDR3 is CASSQVVLAGANTGELFF. CDR3 nucleotides: TGTGCCAGCAGCCAAGTTGTACTAGCGGGCGCTAACACCGGGGAGCTGTTTTTT. The chain joins TRBV4-2 to TRBJ2-2, with 9 bases identical to TRBD2. This CDR3 region has 18 residues. Losses at the gene ends were 1 base for V and 2 bases for J; bases not matched to a gene: 8. Germline CDR1 LGHNA, CDR2 YNFKEQ.

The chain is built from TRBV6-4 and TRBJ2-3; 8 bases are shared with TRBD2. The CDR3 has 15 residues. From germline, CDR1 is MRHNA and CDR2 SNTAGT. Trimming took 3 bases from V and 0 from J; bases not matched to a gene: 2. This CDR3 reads CASSEVAGSTDTQYF. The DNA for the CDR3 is TGTGCCAGCAGTGAAGTAGCGGGGAGCACAGATACGCAGTATTTT.

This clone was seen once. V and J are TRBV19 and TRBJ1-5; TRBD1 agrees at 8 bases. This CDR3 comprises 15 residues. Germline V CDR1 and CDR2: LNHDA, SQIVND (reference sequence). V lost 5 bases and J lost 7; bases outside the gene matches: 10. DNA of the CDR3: TGTGCCAGTAGTCGCCGGACAGGGACCGGGCAGCCCCAGCATTTT. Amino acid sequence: CASSRRTGTGQPQHF. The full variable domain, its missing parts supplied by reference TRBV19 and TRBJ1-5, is DGGITQSPKYLFRKEGQNVTLSCEQNLNHDAMYWYRQDPGQGLRLIYYSQIVNDFQKGDIAEGYSVSREKKESFPLTVTSAQKNPTAFYLCASSRRTGTGQPQHFGDGTRLSIL.

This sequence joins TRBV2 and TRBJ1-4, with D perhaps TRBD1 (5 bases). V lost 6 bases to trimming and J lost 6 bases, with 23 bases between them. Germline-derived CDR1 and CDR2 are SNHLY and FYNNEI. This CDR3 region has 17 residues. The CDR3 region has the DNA TGTGCCAGCAGCCCGGGGGTATCGGGGACGGGGTATGAAAAACTGTTTTTT. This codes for CASSPGVSGTGYEKLFF.